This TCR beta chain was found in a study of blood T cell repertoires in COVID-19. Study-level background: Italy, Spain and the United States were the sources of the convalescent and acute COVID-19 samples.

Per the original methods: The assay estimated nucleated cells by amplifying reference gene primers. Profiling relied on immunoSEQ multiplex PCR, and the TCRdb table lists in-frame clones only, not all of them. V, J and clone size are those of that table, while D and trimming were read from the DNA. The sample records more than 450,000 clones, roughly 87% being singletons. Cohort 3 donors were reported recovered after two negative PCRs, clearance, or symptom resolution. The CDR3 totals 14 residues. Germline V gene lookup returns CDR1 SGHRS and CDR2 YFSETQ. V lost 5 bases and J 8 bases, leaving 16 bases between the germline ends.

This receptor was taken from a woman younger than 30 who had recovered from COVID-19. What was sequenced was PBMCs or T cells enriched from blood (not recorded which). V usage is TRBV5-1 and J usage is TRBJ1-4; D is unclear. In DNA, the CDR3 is TGCGCCAGCAGTCCGGGAGCCATTGGAGAAAAACTGTTTTTT. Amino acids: CASSPGAIGEKLFF.